In this sample, the clone carrying this TCR beta chain turned up many times. The source of the sample is a study of Graves' ophthalmopathy and Graves' hyperthyroidism. The sequenced template was RNA, covering the TCR beta CDR3 region. The library came from an HTBI-primed first-round RT-PCR and a second-round multiplex PCR. Using its own MiXCR run on the multiplex PCR reads, TCRdb lists one record per CDR3 protein. The table includes 400,000 or so distinct CDR3 sequences, roughly 15% detected once. The ends lost 3 bases at V and 6 bases at J; junction bases unmatched: 7. Looked up from germline, CDR1 is SGHDN and CDR2 is FVKESK. This CDR3 is 16 amino acids long.

This chain links TRBV14 with TRBJ1-6, with 8 bases that match TRBD1. This TCR was sampled from an adult woman with stable Graves' hyperthyroidism. The material sequenced was peripheral blood. The CDR3: CASSHLGTGGNSPLHF. The CDR3 nucleotides read TGTGCCAGCAGCCACCTCGGGACAGGCGGTAATTCACCCCTCCACTTT.